The rows below give T cell receptor beta chains drawn from one sample of a study of blood T cells in healthy people across ages. Via MiXCR, TCRdb re-called the 5' RACE reads, giving one row per CDR3 protein. The sample carries 1 million or so distinct CDR3 sequences, 35% to 50% recorded once. The sequenced sample consisted of blood. The receptor source for this set is a woman aged 60-75 years in good health. Each CDR3 is given with its conserved first and last residue.

TRBV27 CASSSPGPSYEQYF
TRBV27 CASRILGFGSGSPYNEQFF
TRBV7-8 CASTPGLAGVSTDTQYF
TRBV7-9 CASGRTGEYYEQYF
TRBV20-1 CSARGGGGGEQYF
TRBV25-1 CASGGYSYEQYF
TRBV7-9 CASAPGSNSYEQYF
TRBV20-1 CSASDKGTEQYF
TRBV10-3 CAISPSGKAYEQYF
TRBV10-3 CATAQGGDSNQPQHF
TRBV10-2 CASSEGAWTSSYEQYF
TRBV6-1 CASSEEVVDTQYF
TRBV12-3/TRBV12-4 CASSLNDRGEKLFF
TRBV20-1 CSASGTYASVSYEQYF
TRBV20-1 CSARSADQADLQGIKAFF
TRBV2 CASSDYRGPGANVLTF
TRBV10-3 CATAEETQYF
TRBV12-3/TRBV12-4 CASSRQGREKLFF
TRBV21-1 CARLGDEQYF
TRBV5-1 CASSLEQGTNHEQYF
TRBV7-3 CASSLYGDSGANVLTF
TRBV11-2 CASSLMGQGNEQFF
TRBV6-5 CASSSPPLGGSNTSPLHF
TRBV7-8 CASSLGAERYEQYF
TRBV11-2 CASSKKTGYNEQFF
TRBV12-3/TRBV12-4 CASSLTRSYTEAFF
TRBV7-7 CASSPSRILEGTQYF
TRBV3-1 CASSQRKYEQYF
TRBV4-2 CASSPGRGRNYNEQFF
TRBV7-9 CASSRWREGTGELFF
TRBV5-1 CASSSQGPGDTEAFF
TRBV7-9 CASSRRGPSSYEQYF
TRBV11-1 CASSPRHGEAQYF
TRBV10-3 CAISRTGEADTQYF
TRBV20-1 CNVAAVQETQYF
TRBV27 CASSSPGTGGNEQFF
TRBV20-1 CSASESPLNNEQFF
TRBV5-1 CASSFYPAAGGETQYF
TRBV20-1 CSASAGALQETQYF
TRBV20-1 CSALQGSNQPQHF
TRBV12-3/TRBV12-4 CASRLGTSPFSYNEQFF
TRBV4-1 CASSQGRVAYEQYF
TRBV29-1 CSVETAARGGQYF
TRBV6-2/TRBV6-3 CAITTSFNEQYF
TRBV6-6 CASSFAGGLFF
TRBV7-9 CASSPLSEGQYF
TRBV5-1 CASSLDVVGTEAFF
TRBV9 CASSVLEGGKLFF
TRBV12-3/TRBV12-4 CASSLMAGVTYEQYF
TRBV15 CATSRDLYEQFF
TRBV29-1 CSVAPRLVTDTQYF
TRBV2 CDSSVASGYNEQFF
TRBV2 CASSEAGFPSYEQYF
TRBV28 CTSSLPTGLGELFF